This T cell receptor beta chain was profiled in a study of blood T cell repertoires in COVID-19. At the level of the study: Spain, Italy and the United States supplied samples that represented acute and convalescent COVID-19. The analysed material was cDNA or gDNA that came from T cells, B-cell-depleted T cells, or PBMCs.

In the authors' workflow: Reference gene primer amplification gave nucleated cell count estimates. The protocol was immunoSEQ multiplex PCR, while the TCRdb copy is restricted to in-frame clones and leaves out a portion. Clone size and the V and J calls come from that table; the DNA yielded D and trimming. The table lists about 130,000 clones, around 80% of them singletons. Input material: peripheral blood. This receptor was obtained from a middle-aged man with active or convalescent COVID-19.

The CDR3 loop is CASGDPYRANQPQHF. The CDR3 DNA is TGTGCCAGCGGGGATCCCTACAGGGCCAATCAGCCCCAGCATTTT. This sequence joins TRBV7-2 and TRBJ1-5; perhaps TRBD1 as D (6 bases). The CDR3 totals 15 residues. The V gene's germline CDR1 is SGHTA and CDR2 FQGNSA. The V and J ends lost 8 bases and 3 bases respectively, with 17 bases between them.